This T cell receptor (beta chain) was sequenced for a study of T cells of healthy individuals (dated by TCRdb to between 2018 and 2020). Library construction relied on 5' RACE. The instrument given in TCRdb is Illumina MiSeq. Through fastp at Q25 and MiXCR, TCRdb rebuilt clones from the public reads, retaining in-frame beta chains. Every distinct CDR3 protein forms one entry, paired with its most common genes and DNA. Across this sample there are tens of thousands of distinct CDR3 sequences, with about a sixth seen only once. Together, the top ten hold about 4.7% of the sample. This clonotype was counted a few times. The target of this receptor is not known. No base-level quality is on record; no much larger clone is a single base apart. Measured from the cysteine to the phenylalanine, the CDR3 is 13 residues long. Kept here is only the CDR3 DNA, which spans 39 bases and is read in frame from base 1. Cut back by 5 bases and 3 bases, the V and J ends lie 11 bases apart. CDR1 SEHNR and CDR2 FQNEAQ were looked up in the germline V gene (reference sequence).

This TCR came from a human donor in good health. The chain joins TRBV7-9 to TRBJ2-7, with a weak D call of TRBD2 (6 bases match). The nucleotide sequence is TGTGCCAGCAGCCGACTAGTAAACTACGAGCAGTACTTC. Translation gives CASSRLVNYEQYF.